Listed below are T cell receptor beta chains from one sample, sequenced in a study of cytotoxic CD8 clonotypes in ibrutinib-treated CLL. Here immunoSEQ multiplex PCR was the method, and the copy in TCRdb shows in-frame clones only, minus some. The table has about 32,000 clones, about two thirds seen once. This material consisted of PBMCs, taken at disease progression, from a patient treated with ibrutinib. These receptors were taken from a human donor with chronic lymphocytic leukemia. Both conserved end residues are trimmed from each CDR3. Fields, in order: V gene, CDR3 protein.

V: TRBV9; CDR3: ASSVGGRAGIYEQY
V: TRBV6-1; CDR3: ASSVTTGSWTEAF
V: TRBV2; CDR3: ASGGRDRVGRTTEAF
V: TRBV27; CDR3: ASSRKGSQDYEQY
V: TRBV10-3; CDR3: AISGEDSVYWAAF
V: TRBV10-2; CDR3: GTAGTGNEQF
V: TRBV18; CDR3: ASSLTGSYEQY
V: TRBV19; CDR3: ASRKATGYQETQY
V: TRBV5-4; CDR3: ASSFFPQDTQY
V: TRBV5-6; CDR3: ASSGGLQETQY
V: TRBV6-4; CDR3: ASSETGFGDTQY